The subject of this entry is one TCR beta chain. What this receptor recognizes is not known. Base-call qualities are not available, and no considerably larger clone is one nucleotide away. Trimming takes 4 bases from V and 0 bases from J, and the germline ends sit 9 bases apart. Based on the germline V gene, the CDR1 and CDR2 sequences are MDHEN and SYDVKM. Counted from cysteine to phenylalanine, this CDR3 has 15 amino acids. Only the CDR3 DNA stays, 45 bases, in frame from base 1. The data derive from a study of cytomegalovirus exposure and HLA in healthy donors (TCRdb year 2017). Context from the whole study: According to an earlier analysis of a few hundred of the donors, some 180 million T cells yielded 100 million or so unique TCR beta sequences and less than 300 Gb of sequence data. The later analysis used no new phenotypic data to find candidate immune exposures, relying instead on TCR beta sequences and their occurrence across donors. In a later analysis, previously published TCR beta repertoires from 500 to 750 donors were re-analyzed and high-resolution HLA genotyping was added so that TCR occurrence patterns could be studied. An early release that covered roughly 600 HLA-typed donors contained around 300 gigabases of sequencing data and about 84 million unique TCR sequences. Every repertoire in the discovery cohort had been generated on one and the same sequencing platform. Across approximately 420 genotyped donors of the cohort, an average of approximately 240,000 unique TCR beta nucleotide sequences per donor were sequenced, and roughly 18% of those sequences were non-productive. In addition to the first cohort of about 650 subjects, a separate validation cohort of 120 different subjects was used. The study was designed to test whether signatures of past pathogen exposure could be identified by cataloging public T cell receptors. The number of donors typed differed by locus, with 629-630 for A, B, C, DRB1 and DQB1, around 500 for DQA1, over 600 for DPA1, and around 460 for DPB1. An earlier analysis of 587 of the donors used high-throughput TCR beta sequencing to judge whether each TCR beta V gene segment behaved as functional or pseudogenic. The study profiled the T cell repertoires of around 700 subjects by immunosequencing and related them to cytomegalovirus serostatus. A later genetic analysis took genome-wide SNP genotypes for about 65% of the 666 donors and used that subset as a discovery cohort. Donor age, sex, ethnicity and CMV serostatus were collected together with the repertoire data. Both class I and class II loci were covered by HLA typing, at four-digit resolution. High-throughput TCR immunosequencing, statistical association of individual TCRs with disease status, and machine learning were combined to predict cytomegalovirus infection status. Of the roughly 410 genotyped donors, less than 90% were placed in the genetic ancestry cluster associated with self-reported Caucasian donors. Several DR-DQ haplotypes were treated as single units for association and clustering because of strong linkage in the cohort.

Study-wide findings and limitations: A few of the identified cytomegalovirus-associated TCR beta chains were confirmed in vitro to be specific for cytomegalovirus antigens. Broadly in line with IMGT annotations, most TCR beta V segments showed up in productive rearrangements about 87% or about 30% of the time in an earlier analysis of 587 of the donors. In a later analysis, HLA-associated TCR beta chains were found to be more clonally expanded and to have lower generation probabilities than equally common non-associated chains. The classifier was reported to diagnose cytomegalovirus status with high specificity and sensitivity in both the original cohort and the validation cohort. When HLA alleles, especially DR and DQ, strongly co-occurred, attributing TCR associations to individual alleles was difficult. The study gave a list of about 160 TCR beta chains associated with cytomegalovirus. In this cohort, only TCR beta chains were sequenced, and detectable features were limited by the absence of alpha or paired-chain data. Correlated functional status among segregating V segments might reflect linkage disequilibrium, but an unknown experimental factor could not be ruled out. A cluster of highly shared sequence variants was judged likely to represent a technical artifact of the sequencing pipeline. According to a later analysis, most CMV-associated TCR beta chains appeared to be HLA-restricted, and the HLA associations seemed to be driven largely by CMV exposure. The earlier analysis of 587 of the donors excluded 15 to 20 rarely observed V segments, including chromosome 9 orphons, because counts were too low. The only immune exposure information available for the cohort was CMV serostatus. According to a later analysis, parvovirus B19, influenza, CMV and Epstein-Barr virus appeared linked to several top co-occurrence clusters. Compared with the approximately 700-donor mean, donors in an Asian-associated ancestry cluster had fewer N-insertions in productive TCRs, according to a later genetic analysis. According to the authors, the approach could potentially be generalized to other disease states and immunological phenotypes. Because HLA typing was missing for some donors at each locus, association tests included only the typed subset. A further reported finding was that TCR beta sequences accurately predicted the HLA-A and HLA-B alleles for most subjects in the first cohort. While some public TCRs were present in many individuals, most TCR sequences turned up only very rarely across donors. The 87-base-pair reads could not distinguish some IMGT-functional V segments, including TRBV6-2 and TRBV6-3, so those segments were excluded. In a later analysis, the rate of TCR association differed among HLA loci, with DRB1 alleles having the most associated TCRs and HLA-C alleles having the fewest. An association between a missense DCLRE1C variant and V-gene and J-gene trimming of TCR beta chains was found in a later genetic analysis and replicated in an independent cohort. At a false discovery rate of 0.05, a later analysis linked around 15,000 TCR beta sequences to specific HLA alleles. Roughly uniform sequencing depth across donors was assumed in presence/absence analyses, although this assumption may not hold.

In total, about 650 healthy bone marrow donors made up the cohort. Cohort members were all nominally healthy when sampled, although unrecorded immune exposures were likely present. The donor tested CMV seropositive and was one of the 289 seropositive cohort members. Each donor provided a peripheral blood sample, and peripheral blood mononuclear cells were used for TCR beta sequencing. Genomic DNA was extracted from the blood cell samples with the Qiagen DNeasy Blood Extraction Kit. The library came from the immunoSEQ multiplex PCR assay. For the multiplex PCR, a mixture combining 60 forward primers for TCR Vbeta segments and 13 reverse primers for TCR Jbeta segments was used. A multiplex PCR assay on genomic DNA amplified the CDR3 region of rearranged TCR beta genes. The amplified TCR beta libraries were sequenced on the Illumina HiSeq System as 87-base-pair reads. The original pipeline was this. A later analysis tallied roughly 76 million unique TCR beta chains across the approximately 670 repertoires, and about 12 million of those chains were shared by two or more donors. Raw reads were error-corrected and collapsed into unique sequences with a nearest-neighbor algorithm that merged closely related sequences to remove PCR and sequencing errors. To assign V, D and J gene segments, CDR3 sequences were aligned to IMGT reference sequences. For a sequence to be retained, at least a six-nucleotide match to both a V gene segment and a J gene segment was required. A rearrangement counted as productive if the CDR3 had no stop codons and remained in frame with V and J, and every other rearrangement counted as non-productive. CDR3 was defined according to IMGT convention as the region running from the second conserved V-encoded cysteine to the conserved J-encoded phenylalanine. The earlier analysis of more than 450 of the donors excluded sequences that lacked an unambiguous match to a single V gene segment. An earlier analysis of just under 600 of the donors called V segments functional above 56.7% productive rearrangements and segregating when the between-donor standard deviation exceeded 5%. A statistical classification framework was built for diagnosing cytomegalovirus status from the catalog of TCR beta chain sequences. In a later analysis, V and J genes were assigned by comparing TCR nucleotide sequences against IMGT/GENE-DB human TR gene sequences. A later analysis assigned CDR3 sequences and most-parsimonious VDJ recombination scenarios with the TCRdist pipeline. A later analysis defined each TCR beta chain by its CDR3 amino acid sequence plus V-gene family, and excluded reads lacking a unique V-gene family. As a way to deal with suspected cross-contamination and a sequencing artifact, a later analysis dropped 500 to 700 nucleotide sequences that were highly shared and had low generation probability. In a later analysis, a clonal expansion index was calculated for each public chain from normalized within-repertoire ranks of inferred template counts. Generation probabilities in a later analysis came from a VDJ recombination model fitted to out-of-frame rearrangements, and those results were checked against IGoR. In a later analysis, hypergeometric tests were used to score TCR-TCR, TCR-HLA and TCR-CMV co-occurrence, with a repertoire-size bias correction applied to TCR pairs. To estimate false discovery rates, a later analysis permuted the HLA or CMV assignments 20 times. In a later analysis, co-occurring TCRs were grouped using DBSCAN, and TCRdist sequence similarity was added for clustering within HLA-allele-positive subsets. Repertoires with fewer than 30,000 or more than 120,000 public chains were left out of co-occurrence clustering, as were several repertoires with anomalous nucleotide sharing. This is the immuneACCESS table as TCRdb keeps it, with only in-frame sequences that have V and J called. A part of the clones is gone; compared with another copy, unresolved V genes explain less than half, and the rest is unexplained. That table furnishes V, J and clone size, whereas the DNA furnished D and trimming. This sample comprises 93,000 or so clones, 60% to 80% of them detected only once. Of the sample, about 4.1% is held by the ten largest clones.

The chain is made from TRBV28 and TRBJ2-2; a tentative D call is TRBD1 (6 bases match). Source material: PBMCs. The clonotype was recovered from a man aged 45-60 years in good health and CMV-seropositive. At the DNA level, the sequence is TGTGCCAGCAGTTCCGGGACAACGAACACCGGGGAGCTGTTTTTT. Translated, this is CASSSGTTNTGELFF.